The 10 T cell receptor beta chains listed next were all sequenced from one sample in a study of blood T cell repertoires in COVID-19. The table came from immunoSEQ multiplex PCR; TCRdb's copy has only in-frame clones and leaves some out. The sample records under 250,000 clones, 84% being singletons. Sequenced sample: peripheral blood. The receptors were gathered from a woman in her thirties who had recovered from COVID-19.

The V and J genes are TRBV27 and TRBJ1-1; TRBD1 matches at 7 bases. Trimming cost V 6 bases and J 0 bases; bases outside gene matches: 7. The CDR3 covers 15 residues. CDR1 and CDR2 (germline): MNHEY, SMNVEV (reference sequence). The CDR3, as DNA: TGTGCCAGCAGCATACCGGGACAGATGAACACTGAAGCTTTCTTT. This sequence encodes CASSIPGQMNTEAFF.

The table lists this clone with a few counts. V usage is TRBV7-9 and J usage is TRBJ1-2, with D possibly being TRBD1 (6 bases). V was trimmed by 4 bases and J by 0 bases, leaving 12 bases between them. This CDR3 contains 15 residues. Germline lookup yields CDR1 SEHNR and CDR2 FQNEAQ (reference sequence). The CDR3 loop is CASSSSGQPNYGYTF. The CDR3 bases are TGTGCCAGCAGCTCCTCCGGACAGCCTAACTATGGCTACACCTTC.

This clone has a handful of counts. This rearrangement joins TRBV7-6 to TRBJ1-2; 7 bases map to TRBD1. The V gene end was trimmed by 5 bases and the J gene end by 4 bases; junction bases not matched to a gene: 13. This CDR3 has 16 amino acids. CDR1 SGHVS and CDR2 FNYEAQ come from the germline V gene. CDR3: CASSPGMLGDSYGYTF. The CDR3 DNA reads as TGTGCCAGCAGCCCAGGGATGTTGGGGGACAGCTATGGCTACACCTTC.

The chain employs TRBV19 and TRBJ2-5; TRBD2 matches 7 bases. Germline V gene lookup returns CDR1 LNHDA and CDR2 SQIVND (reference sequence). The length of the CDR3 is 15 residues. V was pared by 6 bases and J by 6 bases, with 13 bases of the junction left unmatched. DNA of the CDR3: TGTGCCAGTAGCAGCGGACTAGTTAGCCGCCAGACCCAGTACTTC. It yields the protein CASSSGLVSRQTQYF. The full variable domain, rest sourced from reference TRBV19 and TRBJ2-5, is DGGITQSPKYLFRKEGQNVTLSCEQNLNHDAMYWYRQDPGQGLRLIYYSQIVNDFQKGDIAEGYSVSREKKESFPLTVTSAQKNPTAFYLCASSSGLVSRQTQYFGPGTRLLVL.

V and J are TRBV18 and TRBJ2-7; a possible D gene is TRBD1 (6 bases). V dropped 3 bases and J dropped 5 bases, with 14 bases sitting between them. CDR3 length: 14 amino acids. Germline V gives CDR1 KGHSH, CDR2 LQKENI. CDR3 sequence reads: CASSPTSRDNEQYF. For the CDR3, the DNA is TGTGCCAGCTCACCTACTTCCCGGGACAACGAGCAGTACTTC.

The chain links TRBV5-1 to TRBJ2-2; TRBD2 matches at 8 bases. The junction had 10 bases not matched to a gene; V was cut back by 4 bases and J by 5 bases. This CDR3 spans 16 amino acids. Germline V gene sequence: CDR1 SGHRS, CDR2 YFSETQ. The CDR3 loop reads CASSPGAGVGTGELFF. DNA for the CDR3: TGCGCCAGCAGCCCAGGAGCGGGAGTGGGAACCGGGGAGCTGTTTTTT.

The CDR3 DNA sequence: TGTGCCAGCAGTGAAATTCTAGCGGGGAACAATGAGCAGTTCTTC. Its translation is CASSEILAGNNEQFF. This chain joins TRBV6-1 and TRBJ2-1; TRBD2 aligns across 9 bases. The CDR3 loop spans 15 amino acids. V gave up 2 bases and J gave up 5 bases; unmatched junction bases: 4. The germline V gene has CDR1 MNHNS and CDR2 SASEGT.

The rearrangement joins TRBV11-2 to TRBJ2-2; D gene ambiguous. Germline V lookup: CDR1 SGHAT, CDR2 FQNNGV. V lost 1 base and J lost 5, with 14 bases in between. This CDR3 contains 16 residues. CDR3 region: CASSLGFVERTGELFF. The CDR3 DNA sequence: TGTGCCAGCAGCTTAGGCTTCGTGGAGAGGACCGGGGAGCTGTTTTTT.

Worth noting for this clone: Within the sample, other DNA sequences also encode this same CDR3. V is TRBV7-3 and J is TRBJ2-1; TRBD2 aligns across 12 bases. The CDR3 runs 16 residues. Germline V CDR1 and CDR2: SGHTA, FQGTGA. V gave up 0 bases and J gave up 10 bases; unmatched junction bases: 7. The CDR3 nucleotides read TGTGCCAGCAGCTTAACGAGACTAGCGGGAGTCAACGAGCAGTTCTTC. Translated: CASSLTRLAGVNEQFF.

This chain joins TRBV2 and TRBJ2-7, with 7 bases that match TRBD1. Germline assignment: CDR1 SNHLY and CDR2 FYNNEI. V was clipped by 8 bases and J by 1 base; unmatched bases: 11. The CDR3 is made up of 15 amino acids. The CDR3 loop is CASREMRGQSYEQYF. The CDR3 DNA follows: TGTGCCAGCCGCGAAATGAGGGGGCAGTCCTACGAGCAGTACTTC.